Below are 24 T cell receptor beta chains sequenced from a single sample in a study of radiotherapy plus CTLA-4 blockade in lung cancer. Sequencing was performed with immunoSEQ multiplex PCR; in TCRdb, only in-frame clones are kept and a portion is missing. Among under 65,000 clones listed, approximately 82% were seen once. This material consisted of peripheral blood, taken from a patient treated with radiotherapy plus ipilimumab. Every receptor here comes from a human donor with non-small cell lung cancer whose response to radiotherapy plus ipilimumab could not be evaluated.

This clone appeared a single time. The chain joins TRBV20-1 to TRBJ1-2; possibly TRBD1 for D (6 bases). V lost 4 bases and J lost 6, with 9 bases in between. CDR1 is DFQATT and CDR2 is SNEGSKA in the germline V gene (reference sequence). This CDR3 has 11 amino acids. This CDR3 is CSATTGNGYTF. The CDR3 DNA reads as TGCAGTGCTACTACAGGGAATGGCTACACCTTC.

This clone was observed once. The chain couples TRBV28 to TRBJ1-5, with D tentatively TRBD1 (6 bases). The CDR3 runs to 14 residues. Trimming removed 3 bases from V and 5 bases from J, with 11 bases in between. Germline values: CDR1 MDHEN, CDR2 SYDVKM. The CDR3 nucleotides read TGTGCCAGCAGTTTGGTGGGGGCTGATCAGCCCCAGCATTTT. This gives the protein CASSLVGADQPQHF.

The rearrangement links TRBV7-9 to TRBJ1-1; D may be TRBD1 (6 bases). The germline V gene encodes CDR1 SEHNR and CDR2 FQNEAQ (reference sequence). Trimming pared 0 bases from V and 4 bases from J, leaving 12 bases between. The CDR3 covers 15 residues. CDR3 sequence: CASSLAGGGGTEAFF. CDR3 DNA: TGTGCCAGCAGCTTAGCGGGGGGGGGCGGCACTGAAGCTTTCTTT.

The rearrangement joins TRBV7-2 to TRBJ1-6; D gene uncertain. Trimming cost V 0 bases and J 10 bases, with 7 bases left between them. Germline V gene lookup returns CDR1 SGHTA and CDR2 FQGNSA. This CDR3 is built from 13 residues. CDR3: CASSLARESPLHF. The DNA for the CDR3 is TGTGCCAGCAGCTTAGCGCGCGAGTCACCCCTCCACTTT.

V gene TRBV7-8 combines with J gene TRBJ1-2; no reliable D call. The CDR3 runs to 15 residues. The germline V and J ends were trimmed by 5 bases and 4 bases, with 17 bases remaining between them. Germline-derived CDR1 and CDR2 are SGHVS and FQNEAQ. The CDR3 is CASSPSRGRPYGYTF. The CDR3 DNA reads TGTGCCAGCAGCCCCTCTCGCGGCAGACCCTATGGCTACACCTTC.

This clone was seen only once. Here the CDR3 reads CASSLRGLGLAGAYEQYF. The CDR3 DNA follows: TGTGCCAGCAGCTTAAGGGGCCTCGGACTAGCGGGGGCCTACGAGCAGTACTTC. This sequence joins TRBV7-9 and TRBJ2-7; 13 nucleotides agree with TRBD2. Trimming at V came to 2 bases and at J to 2 bases, leaving 9 bases not matched to a gene. CDR3 length: 18 amino acids. Germline V gene sequence: CDR1 SEHNR, CDR2 FQNEAQ (reference sequence).

This rearrangement joins TRBV4-1 to TRBJ2-4; 8 bases fit TRBD1. Germline CDR1 is MGHRA and CDR2 is YSYEKL. The CDR3 spans 19 residues. Trimming removed 6 bases from V and 0 bases from J; junction bases left unmatched: 16. Written as DNA, the CDR3 is TGCGCCAGCAGTGTAATGGGGGTCAGGGGGCGGAAAGCCAAAAACATTCAGTACTTC. Protein product: CASSVMGVRGRKAKNIQYF.

The chain carries TRBV11-2 and TRBJ2-6, with D perhaps matching TRBD1 or TRBD2 (7 bases each). The CDR3 consists of 17 residues. From germline, CDR1 is SGHAT and CDR2 FQNNGV. The ends were cut back, 8 bases at V and 4 bases at J, with 21 bases in the middle. Written as DNA, the CDR3 is TGTGCCAGCGGCCTAGGGAGGGGGCGGTACGGGGCCAACGTCCTGACTTTC. Translating it yields CASGLGRGRYGANVLTF. Looking up the rest from reference TRBV11-2 and TRBJ2-6 gives the full variable domain: EAGVAQSPRYKIIEKRQSVAFWCNPISGHATLYWYQQILGQGPKLLIQFQNNGVVDDSQLPKDRFSAERLKGVDSTLKIQPAKLEDSAVYLCASGLGRGRYGANVLTFGAGSRLTVL.

About this clone itself: One junction end does not reproduce the germline sequence, and a read error may be involved. V usage is TRBV5-6 and J usage is TRBJ2-7, with 9 nucleotides matching TRBD1. Germline V gene sequence: CDR1 SGHDT, CDR2 YYEEEE. The length of the CDR3 is 13 residues. CDR3: CASSLSDRGSQHF. As DNA, the CDR3 is TGTGCCAGCAGCTTGTCGGACAGGGGTTCACAACACTTC.

The chain employs TRBV5-1 and TRBJ2-5; possible D gene TRBD2, 6 bases. V lost 0 bases and J lost 1, with 19 bases in between. Germline V CDR1 and CDR2: SGHRS, YFSETQ. The CDR3 has 18 amino acids. CDR3 nucleotides: TGCGCCAGCAGCTTGGAAATCCGGGGGACGGCATCCCAAGAGACCCAGTACTTC. It encodes CASSLEIRGTASQETQYF. Looking up the rest from reference TRBV5-1 and TRBJ2-5 gives the full variable domain: KAGVTQTPRYLIKTRGQQVTLSCSPISGHRSVSWYQQTPGQGLQFLFEYFSETQRNKGNFPGRFSGRQFSNSRSEMNVSTLELGDSALYLCASSLEIRGTASQETQYFGPGTRLLVL.

This chain links TRBV5-6 with TRBJ2-5, with a weak D call TRBD1 (5 bases). The end of the DNA fits TRBJ2-7 better, so the J call may be wrong. Per germline, CDR1 SGHDT and CDR2 YYEEEE. This CDR3 region has 14 residues. CDR3 bases: TGTGCCAGCAGCCTCAACCCCAGGGACTACGAGCAGTACTTC. It translates to CASSLNPRDYEQYF.

This chain links TRBV4-2 with TRBJ1-2, with 7 positions matching TRBD1. Germline loops: CDR1 LGHNA, CDR2 YNFKEQ. The CDR3 is 14 residues long. Trimming at V came to 4 bases and at J to 4 bases, leaving 6 bases not matched to a gene. The CDR3 region is CASSPTGASYGYTF. CDR3 nucleotides: TGTGCCAGCAGCCCTACAGGGGCTAGCTATGGCTACACCTTC.

V is TRBV5-1 and J is TRBJ1-2; unclear D gene. The CDR3 is 16 amino acids. Per the germline V gene, CDR1 is SGHRS and CDR2 is YFSETQ. Trimming took 3 bases from V and 3 from J, leaving 18 bases between them. The CDR3 sequence: CASSSREGSKDYGYTF. As DNA, the CDR3 is TGCGCCAGCAGCTCACGGGAGGGCAGCAAAGACTATGGCTACACCTTC.

V gene TRBV7-7 combines with J gene TRBJ2-3, with D uncertain. The CDR3 sequence is 14 residues long. Trimming left V 5 bases short and J 0 bases short, with 9 bases between. The germline V gene has CDR1 SSHAT and CDR2 FNYEAQ (reference sequence). CDR3 sequence reads: CASSPGTSTDTQYF. DNA of the CDR3: TGTGCCAGCAGCCCCGGTACTAGCACAGATACGCAGTATTTT.

The chain has TRBV7-9 and TRBJ2-5; weak D call: TRBD1 (5 bases). Germline values: CDR1 SEHNR, CDR2 FQNEAQ (reference sequence). The CDR3 totals 15 residues. Trimming removed 1 base at V and 5 bases at J, with 14 bases between. The CDR3 DNA is TGTGCCAGCAGCTTAGGGGGCGGAGCACGGGAGACCCAGTACTTC. Amino acid sequence: CASSLGGGARETQYF.

The CDR3, as DNA: TGTGCCAGCAGTTACTCAAGGCAGGGCTTCTATGGCTACACCTTC. Residues: CASSYSRQGFYGYTF. The chain is built from TRBV6-5 and TRBJ1-2; TRBD1 is a possible D gene (5 bases). CDR1 MNHEY and CDR2 SVGAGI come from the germline V gene. CDR3 length: 15 amino acids. V dropped 0 bases and J dropped 4 bases, with 12 bases sitting between them.

V is TRBV25-1 and J is TRBJ1-2; a weak D match, TRBD1 (5 bases). The V gene's germline CDR1 is MGHDK and CDR2 SYGVNS. Trimming took off 9 bases at V and 0 bases at J, with 8 bases between the two ends. CDR3 length equals 12 residues. CDR3 in DNA: TGTGCCAGTCAGGGCCCTAACTATGGCTACACCTTC. Protein product: CASQGPNYGYTF.

The rearrangement uses TRBV21-1 and TRBJ1-2; TRBD1 was called by the table and not checked on the DNA. TRBV21-1 is recorded as a pseudogene. There are 16 residues in the CDR3. The CDR3 reads CASSPIGEQLNYGYTF. Written as DNA, the CDR3 is TGTGCCAGCAGCCCGATAGGCGAACAGCTTAACTATGGCTACACCTTC.

The chain employs TRBV7-2 and TRBJ1-5, with 9 nucleotides matching TRBD1. The CDR3 has 16 amino acids. CDR1 and CDR2 (germline): SGHTA, FQGNSA. V lost 0 bases and J lost 5; bases outside the gene matches: 5. The CDR3 here is CASSLAGTGSHQPQHF. The CDR3 DNA reads as TGTGCCAGCAGCTTAGCGGGGACAGGGTCCCATCAGCCCCAGCATTTT.

The chain links TRBV28 to TRBJ1-5; 9 positions match TRBD1. Germline trimming cut 7 bases from V and 7 bases from J; bases unmatched to any gene: 2. The V gene's germline CDR1 is MDHEN and CDR2 SYDVKM. The CDR3 covers 12 residues. CDR3: CASTGQGQPQHF. As DNA, the CDR3 is TGTGCCAGCACAGGACAGGGGCAGCCCCAGCATTTT.

This clone was counted a few times. This chain joins TRBV10-3 and TRBJ2-7; 7 nucleotides match TRBD2. This CDR3 is built from 14 residues. Trimming at V came to 3 bases and at J to 3 bases, leaving 5 bases not matched to a gene. Germline V lookup: CDR1 ENHRY, CDR2 SYGVKD. The CDR3 DNA reads TGTGCCATCAGTGAACGGGGGGATCTCTACGAGCAGTACTTC. It encodes CAISERGDLYEQYF.

This clone has only one observation. In DNA form, the CDR3 reads TGCGCCAGCAGCCAAGATAGCGGGGGGACTGAAGCTTTCTTT. It specifies CASSQDSGGTEAFF. V gene TRBV4-3 combines with J gene TRBJ1-1, with D perhaps TRBD1 (5 bases). V was pared by 0 bases and J by 5 bases, with 10 bases between. The CDR3 length is 14 residues. Germline V CDR1 and CDR2: LGHNA, YSLEER.

The V call is TRBV7-2, the J call TRBJ2-2; D is possibly TRBD1 (6 bases). There are 15 residues in the CDR3. Between the trimmed V and J ends, which lost 2 bases and 2 bases, there was a span of 9 bases. From germline, CDR1 is SGHTA and CDR2 FQGNSA. CDR3 DNA sequence: TGTGCCAGCAGCTTAAGGGGGTTAAACACCGGGGAGCTGTTTTTT. Translated: CASSLRGLNTGELFF.

The chain has TRBV7-2 and TRBJ2-3; the D gene is possibly TRBD1 (6 bases). Germline V gene lookup returns CDR1 SGHTA and CDR2 FQGNSA. The V end lost 1 base, the J end lost 1 base, and 9 bases lay between the germline ends. The CDR3 extends over 15 amino acids. The CDR3 DNA sequence: TGTGCCAGCAGCTTAGAGAACAGGGGCACAGATACGCAGTATTTT. It encodes CASSLENRGTDTQYF.